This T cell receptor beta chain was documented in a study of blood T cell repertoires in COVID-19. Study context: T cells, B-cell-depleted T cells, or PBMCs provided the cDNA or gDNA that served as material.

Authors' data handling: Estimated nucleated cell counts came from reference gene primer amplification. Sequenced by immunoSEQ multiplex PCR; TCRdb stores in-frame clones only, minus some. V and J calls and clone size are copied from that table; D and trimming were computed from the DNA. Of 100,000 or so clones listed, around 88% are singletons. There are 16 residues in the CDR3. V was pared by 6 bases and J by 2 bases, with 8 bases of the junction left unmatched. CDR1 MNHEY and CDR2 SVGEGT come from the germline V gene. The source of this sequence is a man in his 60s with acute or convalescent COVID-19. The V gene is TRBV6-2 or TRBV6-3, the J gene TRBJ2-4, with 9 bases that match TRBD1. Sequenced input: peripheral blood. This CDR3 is CASSKTGGATKNIQYF. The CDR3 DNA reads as TGTGCCAGCAGCAAAACAGGGGGCGCGACCAAAAACATTCAGTACTTC.